This T cell receptor (beta chain) was recorded in a study of blood T cells in healthy people across ages. Study-wide findings and caveats: With age, beta diversity per million T cells declined roughly linearly, significantly by 40. Relative to aged donors, long-lived donors carried more naive CD4+ cells and displayed higher diversity.

The CDR3 extends over 14 amino acids. Trimming took off 3 bases at V and 8 bases at J, with 15 bases between the two ends. Primed by a sample-barcoded 5' primer and a J-beta primer mix, a second PCR proceeded for about 6 to 11 cycles. All cDNA molecules were each tagged by a template-switch adaptor with 12 random nucleotides. MiXCR, run by TCRdb on the 5' RACE reads, gives a single entry per CDR3 protein. The repertoire holds approximately 1.5 million distinct CDR3 sequences, with approximately 32% as singletons. Comment on this clonotype: The antigen is not known.

The receptor was derived from a woman aged 30 to 39 in good health. The chain uses TRBV12-3 or TRBV12-4 and TRBJ2-3; D may be TRBD1 or TRBD2 (6 bases each). What was sequenced was blood. CDR3: CASSFGEQGGTQYF. CDR3 coding DNA: TGTGCCAGCAGTTTTGGGGAACAGGGAGGTACGCAGTATTTT.